This section outlines one T cell receptor (beta chain) sequence together with its context. What it recognizes is unknown. TCRdb re-derived calls from the 5' RACE reads in MiXCR, one entry per CDR3 protein. The data contain more than 650,000 distinct CDR3 sequences, 12% of them singletons. The sample originates from a study of CD8 T cells in ankylosing spondylitis. Germline CDR1 reads MDHEN; CDR2 reads SYDVKM. Trimming took 5 bases from V and 0 from J, leaving 16 bases between them. This CDR3 comprises 16 residues. General observations from the study: Among TCR beta sequences, a motif of about 8 highly homologous variants appeared characteristic of ankylosing spondylitis blood.

The chain uses TRBV28 and TRBJ1-1; unclear D gene. The clonotype was recovered from a male donor with ankylosing spondylitis. The source material was blood, either unsorted or a sorted T cell fraction (not recorded which). The CDR3 bases are TGTGCCAGCAGTAACCATGGGGAGGGATTGAACACTGAAGCTTTCTTT. Its translation is CASSNHGEGLNTEAFF. Complete variable domain (other parts from reference TRBV28 and TRBJ1-1): DVKVTQSSRYLVKRTGEKVFLECVQDMDHENMFWYRQDPGLGLRLIYFSYDVKMKEKGDIPEGYSVSREKKERFSLILESASTNQTSMYLCASSNHGEGLNTEAFFGQGTRLTVV.